Below are 5 T cell receptor beta chains sequenced from a single sample in a study of blood T cell repertoires in COVID-19. TCRdb keeps only in-frame clones here, not all; method: immunoSEQ multiplex PCR. The sample lists 85,000 to 90,000 clones, around 87% occurring once. Sequencing used peripheral blood. The receptors were gathered from a human donor in a cohort sampled during active COVID-19.

J is TRBJ2-5 and V is TRBV5-1; 11 nucleotides match TRBD2. The ends lost 4 bases at V and 2 bases at J; junction bases unmatched: 16. Germline lookup yields CDR1 SGHRS and CDR2 YFSETQ. This CDR3 spans 19 amino acids. DNA of the CDR3: TGCGCCAGCAGCCGACAACCACCCCGACTAGCGGGGAATCAAGAGACCCAGTACTTC. Protein: CASSRQPPRLAGNQETQYF.

The chain recombines TRBV6-6 with TRBJ2-1, with 9 bases identical to TRBD1. The CDR3 has 15 residues. Germline-derived CDR1 and CDR2 are MNHNY and SVGAGI (reference sequence). V gave up 5 bases and J gave up 6 bases; unmatched junction bases: 8. This CDR3 reads CASSRPGQGANEQFF. The CDR3 DNA reads TGTGCCAGCAGTCGACCGGGACAGGGCGCCAATGAGCAGTTCTTC.

The rearrangement uses TRBV28 and TRBJ2-3; no clear D. In germline, CDR1 is MDHEN, CDR2 SYDVKM. V lost 6 bases to trimming and J lost 0 bases, with 10 bases between them. This CDR3 contains 14 residues. CDR3 nucleotide sequence: TGTGCCAGCAGGAGCTCTTATAGCACAGATACGCAGTATTTT. Translation: CASRSSYSTDTQYF.

The rearrangement links TRBV2 to TRBJ1-5; 10 bases align to TRBD1. V lost 10 bases and J lost 5; bases outside the gene matches: 5. Germline values: CDR1 SNHLY, CDR2 FYNNEI. This CDR3 region has 13 residues. As DNA, the CDR3 is TGTGCCAATGCGGACAGGGGGGATCAGCCCCAGCATTTT. Residues: CANADRGDQPQHF.

The chain has TRBV6-5 and TRBJ2-7, with a possible D match to TRBD2 (6 bases). The CDR3 sequence is 13 residues long. The germline CDR1 and CDR2 sequences are MNHEY and SVGAGI. V was trimmed by 2 bases and J by 3 bases, leaving 8 bases between them. For the CDR3, the DNA is TGTGCCAGCAGTTACGGGGGGATCTACGAGCAGTACTTC. Protein product: CASSYGGIYEQYF.